The 28 T cell receptor beta chains reported below all come from one sample, sequenced in a study of PD-1 blockade in classical Hodgkin lymphoma. With no exception, relapse followed autologous stem cell transplantation in all patients, and brentuximab vedotin exposure varied. Profiling relied on immunoSEQ multiplex PCR, and the TCRdb table lists in-frame clones only, not all of them. The table shows tens of thousands of clones, with roughly nine tenths occurring only once. Source: peripheral blood mononuclear cells (PBMCs), taken at baseline. The receptors were gathered from a human donor with classical Hodgkin lymphoma.

This sequence joins TRBV5-6 and TRBJ1-5, with 8 bases that match TRBD1. Germline loops: CDR1 SGHDT, CDR2 YYEEEE. Trimming at V came to 4 bases and at J to 2 bases, leaving 5 bases not matched to a gene. This CDR3 contains 15 residues. CDR3 bases: TGTGCCAGCAGCATAGGACAGGGCGGCAATCAGCCCCAGCATTTT. Encoded protein: CASSIGQGGNQPQHF.

The chain couples TRBV19 to TRBJ1-2; weak D call: TRBD1 (5 bases). The CDR3 runs to 12 residues. Trimming cost V 7 bases and J 2 bases, with 8 bases left between them. CDR1 is LNHDA and CDR2 is SQIVND in the germline V gene (reference sequence). The CDR3 here is CASKEGNYGYTF. CDR3 bases: TGTGCCAGTAAAGAGGGGAACTATGGCTACACCTTC.

The chain joins TRBV7-2 to TRBJ2-5, with D perhaps matching TRBD2 (5 bases). Germline-derived CDR1 and CDR2 are SGHTA and FQGNSA. Trimming pared 8 bases from V and 7 bases from J, leaving 17 bases between. CDR3 length equals 13 residues. The CDR3 spells CASAPERLATQYF. The CDR3 bases are TGTGCCAGCGCTCCGGAGCGGTTAGCGACCCAGTACTTC.

V gene TRBV29-1 combines with J gene TRBJ2-7, with 7 nucleotides matching TRBD1. The germline CDR1 and CDR2 sequences are SQVTM and ANQGSEA. The V segment lost 6 bases and the J segment 7 bases; nucleotides outside the gene matches: 15. The length of the CDR3 is 14 residues. DNA of the CDR3: TGCAGCGTAGAGGGGGACAGTGGGGCTGGGGAGCAGTACTTC. Translating gives CSVEGDSGAGEQYF.

This clone appeared once. V gene TRBV4-3 combines with J gene TRBJ1-2; 8 positions agree with TRBD1. CDR1 and CDR2 (germline): LGHNA, YSLEER. CDR3 length: 17 residues. J lost 4 bases, V lost 0 bases, and 10 bases had no gene match. The CDR3, as DNA: TGCGCCAGCAGCCAAGATAGCGCACAGGGGGTGGGCTATGGCTACACCTTC. Its translation: CASSQDSAQGVGYGYTF.

The J gene is TRBJ2-2, the V gene TRBV5-4, with TRBD2 matching over 8 bases. CDR3 length equals 16 residues. With V trimmed by 0 bases and J by 2 bases, 3 bases remained unmatched. The germline V gene encodes CDR1 SGHNT and CDR2 YYREEE (reference sequence). CDR3 amino acids: CASSLGTSRNTGELFF. In DNA form, the CDR3 reads TGTGCCAGCAGCTTGGGGACTAGCAGAAACACCGGGGAGCTGTTTTTT. Drawing the rest from reference TRBV5-4 and TRBJ2-2, the complete variable domain is ETGVTQSPTHLIKTRGQQVTLRCSSQSGHNTVSWYQQALGQGPQFIFQYYREEENGRGNFPPRFSGLQFPNYSSELNVNALELDDSALYLCASSLGTSRNTGELFFGEGSRLTVL.

The V gene is TRBV6-5, the J gene TRBJ1-2, with D possibly being TRBD1 (5 bases). Germline V gene lookup returns CDR1 MNHEY and CDR2 SVGAGI. This CDR3 comprises 15 residues. V was shortened by 5 bases and J by 4 bases, with 17 bases between the two germline ends. The CDR3, as DNA: TGTGCCAGCAGTCCGTCTTGGGGGTCCTTCTATGGCTACACCTTC. Protein product: CASSPSWGSFYGYTF.

The J gene is TRBJ1-2, the V gene TRBV29-1, with 7 bases fitting TRBD1. J lost 6 bases, V lost 4 bases, and 11 bases had no gene match. The CDR3 sequence is 14 residues long. From germline, CDR1 is SQVTM and CDR2 ANQGSEA. CDR3 DNA sequence: TGCAGCGTTGCGAAAACAGGGGAATGGGATGGCTACACCTTC. This encodes CSVAKTGEWDGYTF.

V usage is TRBV5-4 and J usage is TRBJ1-2; 9 nucleotides agree with TRBD1. Germline CDR1 is SGHNT and CDR2 is YYREEE (reference sequence). The J segment lost 7 bases and the V segment lost 1 base, leaving 8 bases of the junction unmatched. CDR3 length equals 15 residues. The CDR3 DNA is TGTGCCAGCAGCTTGCCAACAGGGGGCCTGAGTGGCTACACCTTC. Its translation: CASSLPTGGLSGYTF.

This clone was counted once. V usage is TRBV19 and J usage is TRBJ1-5; TRBD1 agrees at 10 bases. The length of the CDR3 is 16 residues. CDR1 is LNHDA, CDR2 SQIVND, per germline (reference sequence). J lost 6 bases, V lost 5 bases, and 10 bases had no gene match. For the CDR3, the DNA is TGTGCCAGTAGTGTCGCAACGACAGGGGGCTCTCAGCCCCAGCATTTT. It specifies CASSVATTGGSQPQHF.

The sample holds a few counts of this clone. The chain has TRBV4-1 and TRBJ2-7; D not resolved. Germline CDR1 reads MGHRA; CDR2 reads YSYEKL. The CDR3 length is 14 residues. Trimming shortened V by 0 bases and J by 6 bases, and 12 bases separated the two germline ends. The CDR3, as DNA: TGCGCCAGCAGCCAAGAGCAGAGACCTTTCGAGCAGTACTTC. Its protein is CASSQEQRPFEQYF.

The rearrangement joins TRBV4-2 to TRBJ2-1; the match to TRBD2 covers 7 bases. The CDR3 has 15 amino acids. Per germline, CDR1 LGHNA and CDR2 YNFKEQ. V dropped 0 bases and J dropped 7; count of bases not matched to a gene: 6. The chain's CDR3 is CASSQDRTSWNEQFF. The CDR3 region has the DNA TGTGCCAGCAGCCAAGATAGGACTAGTTGGAATGAGCAGTTCTTC.

The V call is TRBV30, the J call TRBJ1-1; tentatively, D is TRBD1 (5 bases). Germline assignment: CDR1 GTSNPN and CDR2 SVGIG (reference sequence). With 5 bases removed from V and 4 bases from J, the gap between germline ends came to 17 bases. This CDR3 contains 14 residues. CDR3 protein: CAWGRGPARTEAFF. DNA for the CDR3: TGTGCCTGGGGACGGGGACCCGCCCGCACTGAAGCTTTCTTT.

The chain uses TRBV15 and TRBJ2-5, with 7 bases that match TRBD1. This CDR3 has 13 amino acids. With 1 base clipped from V and 5 bases from J, the junction kept 1 base outside the gene matches. The germline gives CDR1 LNHNV, CDR2 YYDKDF (reference sequence). As DNA, the CDR3 is TGTGCCACCAGCAGAGGACAGGGTGAGACCCAGTACTTC. It yields the protein CATSRGQGETQYF.

The chain uses TRBV11-3 and TRBJ2-7, with 8 bases lining up with TRBD2. The CDR3 is 14 amino acids. Germline V CDR1 and CDR2: SGHNT, YENEEA. V shed 2 bases and J 5 bases; nucleotides not matched to a gene: 5. The CDR3 here is CASSLTGGFHEQYF. The CDR3 DNA reads TGTGCCAGCAGCTTAACGGGGGGGTTCCACGAGCAGTACTTC.

J is TRBJ1-1 and V is TRBV7-9; 9 nucleotides match TRBD1. Germline V CDR1 and CDR2: SEHNR, FQNEAQ (reference sequence). This CDR3 spans 15 amino acids. J lost 2 bases, V lost 4 bases, and 5 bases had no gene match. CDR3 sequence (DNA): TGTGCCAGCAGCTCCGGACAGGGGAGTAACACTGAAGCTTTCTTT. This codes for CASSSGQGSNTEAFF. The full variable domain, rest sourced from reference TRBV7-9 and TRBJ1-1, is DTGVSQNPRHKITKRGQNVTFRCDPISEHNRLYWYRQTLGQGPEFLTYFQNEAQLEKSRLLSDRFSAERPKGSFSTLEIQRTEQGDSAMYLCASSSGQGSNTEAFFGQGTRLTVV.

The rearrangement links TRBV4-1 to TRBJ2-7, with 8 bases aligning to TRBD1. Germline V lookup: CDR1 MGHRA, CDR2 YSYEKL. CDR3 length: 13 residues. Germline trimming cut 1 base from V and 12 bases from J; bases unmatched to any gene: 8. In DNA form, the CDR3 reads TGCGCCAGCAGCCAAGGATTGGAGACAGGGGCGTACTTC. It is translated as CASSQGLETGAYF.

J is TRBJ2-1 and V is TRBV7-2; D not resolved. CDR1 and CDR2 from the germline V gene are SGHTA and FQGNSA. V was clipped by 1 base and J by 12 bases, with 10 bases between them. The CDR3 length is 12 residues. CDR3 residues: CASSLGADSQFF. Here the CDR3 DNA reads TGTGCCAGCAGCTTAGGGGCCGATTCGCAGTTCTTC. Supplemented by reference TRBV7-2 and TRBJ2-1, the full variable domain reads GAGVSQSPSNKVTEKGKDVELRCDPISGHTALYWYRQSLGQGLEFLIYFQGNSAPDKSGLPSDRFSAERTGGSVSTLTIQRTQQEDSAVYLCASSLGADSQFFGPGTRLTVL.

The chain carries TRBV7-2 and TRBJ1-2, with D perhaps TRBD1 (6 bases). The V and J ends lost 2 bases and 7 bases respectively, with 8 bases between them. There are 12 residues in the CDR3. Germline V lookup: CDR1 SGHTA, CDR2 FQGNSA. In DNA, the CDR3 is TGTGCCAGCAGCTTAAGGGGGGGTGGCTACACCTTC. Its protein product is CASSLRGGGYTF.

About this clone itself: The same CDR3 is also encoded by other DNA sequences in this sample. The rearrangement links TRBV20-1 to TRBJ2-3; no reliable D call. There are 10 residues in the CDR3. Germline-derived CDR1 and CDR2 are DFQATT and SNEGSKA (reference sequence). Trimming took 6 bases from V and 2 from J, leaving 3 bases between them. The CDR3 reads CSATTDTQYF. The CDR3 DNA sequence: TGCAGTGCCACCACAGATACGCAGTATTTT.

In this sample, this clone turned up a few times. The genes are TRBV11-1 and TRBJ1-1; D unclear. The CDR3 is 14 residues long. Germline V gene lookup returns CDR1 SGHAT and CDR2 FQDESV (reference sequence). Trimming cost V 6 bases and J 5 bases, with 16 bases left between them. The CDR3 spells CASRTPGEATEAFF. DNA for the CDR3: TGTGCCAGCAGGACCCCAGGAGAGGCGACTGAAGCTTTCTTT.

The chain recombines TRBV5-1 with TRBJ1-4; no clear D. CDR1 is SGHRS and CDR2 is YFSETQ in the germline V gene. The CDR3 length is 14 residues. The germline V and J ends were trimmed by 0 bases and 8 bases, with 11 bases remaining between them. The CDR3 spells CASSLEWGGEKLFF. Here the CDR3 DNA reads TGCGCCAGCAGCTTGGAATGGGGAGGCGAAAAACTGTTTTTT.

The chain recombines TRBV12-2 with TRBJ2-1; no check of the table's D call, TRBD2, against the DNA was made. TRBV12-2 constitutes a pseudogene. The CDR3 runs 17 residues. The CDR3 sequence is CASRLAPGLAGKDEQFF. The DNA of the CDR3 is TGTGCAAGTCGCTTAGCTCCGGGACTAGCGGGAAAGGATGAGCAGTTCTTC.

The chain employs TRBV5-1 and TRBJ2-7, with D perhaps TRBD2 (5 bases). The CDR3 runs 15 residues. Germline CDR1 and CDR2: SGHRS and YFSETQ. V lost 4 bases and J 7 bases, leaving 21 bases between the germline ends. The CDR3 loop is CASSPRAASPGEQYF. DNA of the CDR3: TGCGCCAGCAGCCCCCGGGCCGCCTCCCCGGGGGAGCAGTACTTC.

The chain links TRBV18 to TRBJ1-2; a weak D match, TRBD1 (5 bases). V lost 2 bases to trimming and J lost 5 bases, with 9 bases between them. Per germline, CDR1 KGHSH and CDR2 LQKENI. The CDR3 spans 13 residues. This CDR3 reads CASSPSGGYGYTF. The CDR3 DNA is TGTGCCAGCTCACCAAGCGGGGGGTATGGCTACACCTTC.

The sample holds one count of this clone. This rearrangement joins TRBV12-5 to TRBJ2-5; 7 nucleotides match TRBD1. Trimming cost V 0 bases and J 1 base; bases outside gene matches: 8. CDR1 is LGHNT, CDR2 FRNRAP, per germline. The CDR3 contains 17 residues. The CDR3 sequence is CASGLVLTGAPQETQYF. CDR3 DNA sequence: TGTGCTAGTGGTTTGGTACTCACAGGGGCCCCCCAAGAGACCCAGTACTTC.

The chain employs TRBV4-2 and TRBJ2-5, with 12 nucleotides matching TRBD1. This CDR3 contains 15 residues. Germline V gene lookup returns CDR1 LGHNA and CDR2 YNFKEQ. Trimming cost V 0 bases and J 11 bases; bases outside gene matches: 7. CDR3: CASSQEGTGGPRQYF. The CDR3 region has the DNA TGTGCCAGCAGCCAAGAGGGGACAGGGGGCCCTCGGCAGTACTTC.

V usage is TRBV29-1 and J usage is TRBJ2-5; D might be TRBD1 (5 bases). Trimming removed 0 bases at V and 3 bases at J, with 14 bases between. Germline V gene data show CDR1 as SQVTM and CDR2 as ANQGSEA. The CDR3 has 15 amino acids. As DNA, the CDR3 is TGCAGCGTTGAAGAAGGGGTAGTCCCAAAAGAGACCCAGTACTTC. This sequence encodes CSVEEGVVPKETQYF.